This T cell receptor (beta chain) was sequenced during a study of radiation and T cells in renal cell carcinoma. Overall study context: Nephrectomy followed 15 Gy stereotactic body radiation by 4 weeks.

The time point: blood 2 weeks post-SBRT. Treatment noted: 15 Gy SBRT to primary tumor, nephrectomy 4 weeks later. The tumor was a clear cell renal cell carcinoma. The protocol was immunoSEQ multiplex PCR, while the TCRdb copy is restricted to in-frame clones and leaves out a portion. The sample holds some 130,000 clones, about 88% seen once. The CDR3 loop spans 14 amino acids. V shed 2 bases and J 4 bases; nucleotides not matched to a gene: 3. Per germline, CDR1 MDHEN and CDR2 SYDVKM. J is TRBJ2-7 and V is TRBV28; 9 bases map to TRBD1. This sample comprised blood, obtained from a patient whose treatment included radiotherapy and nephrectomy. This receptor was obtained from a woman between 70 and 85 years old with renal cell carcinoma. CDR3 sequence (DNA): TGTGCCAGCAGTTTACAACAGGGGGCTTACGAGCAGTACTTC. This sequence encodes CASSLQQGAYEQYF.